This T cell receptor (beta chain) was sequenced for a study of beta chain features in type 1 diabetes. Findings and caveats of the study: Type 1 diabetes patients had moderately but significantly shorter TCRB CDR3s in all four CD4+ subsets. It was not settled here whether HLA type affects TCRB rearrangement.

The whole isolated RNA underwent reverse transcription, so sequencing captured expressed TCRB transcripts. Using immunoSEQ multiplex PCR, the repertoire was profiled, and TCRdb retains in-frame clones only, with some absent. The data hold about 660,000 clones, with over 13% observed a single time. The CDR3 is 14 residues long. V was pared by 2 bases and J by 6 bases, with 14 bases between. Per the germline V gene, CDR1 is SGDLS and CDR2 is YYNGEE. In the case of this clone: The antigen is not known.

One heparinised blood draw averaging about 110 mL was given by each donor. Source material: naive CD4+ T cells from blood. The TCR comes from a young man with type 1 diabetes. This chain links TRBV9 with TRBJ2-5; possibly TRBD1 for D (5 bases). The CDR3 here is CASSVEVQGQTQYF. The CDR3, as DNA: TGTGCCAGCAGCGTTGAGGTCCAGGGCCAGACCCAGTACTTC.